The 2 T cell receptor beta chains in this list originate from one sample, sequenced in a study of TIL therapy for anti-PD-1-resistant metastatic lung cancer. The libraries were made with immunoSEQ v3. Here immunoSEQ multiplex PCR was the method, and the copy in TCRdb shows in-frame clones only, minus some. The sample shows tens of thousands of clones, roughly 69% of them seen only once. Time point indicated: pre-treatment sample, taken before nivolumab and TIL therapy. Tumor tissue came from excised metastases, mostly pleural nodules or supraclavicular lymph nodes. Sequenced here: tumor tissue, sampled at baseline. The receptors stem from a woman between 25 and 80 years old with non-small cell lung cancer.

This clone was picked up a small number of times. The rearrangement links TRBV4-2 to TRBJ1-1; no reliable D call. The CDR3 runs to 12 residues. Germline CDR1 and CDR2: LGHNA and YNFKEQ. Trimming removed 0 bases from V and 8 bases from J, with 7 bases in between. The CDR3 coding sequence is TGTGCCAGCAGCCAAGATCGGAGGGAAGCTTTCTTT. Amino acid sequence: CASSQDRREAFF.

The chain links TRBV11-2 to TRBJ2-7, with 7 bases matching TRBD2. The V gene end was trimmed by 5 bases and the J gene end by 4 bases; junction bases not matched to a gene: 8. This CDR3 is 14 amino acids long. Looked up from germline, CDR1 is SGHAT and CDR2 is FQNNGV. CDR3 loop: CASSRSDSGYEQYF. The CDR3, as DNA: TGTGCCAGCAGCCGATCGGATAGCGGGTACGAGCAGTACTTC.